One and the same sample provided the 14 T cell receptor beta chains below, sequenced in a study of response to subunit inactivated influenza vaccine. TCRdb re-derived calls from the RT-PCR reads in MiXCR, one entry per CDR3 protein. Of about 520,000 distinct CDR3 sequences listed, 25% are singletons. The source material was CD4+ T cells sorted from PBMCs, sampled 4 to 6 days after vaccination. The receptors shown here come from a man in his fifties who received an inactivated influenza vaccine.

This clonotype was picked up a small number of times. The chain recombines TRBV15 with TRBJ2-1, with D possibly TRBD2 on 6 matching bases. The CDR3 extends over 16 amino acids. Germline CDR1 reads LNHNV; CDR2 reads YYDKDF (reference sequence). The V gene lost 0 bases and the J gene lost 2 bases, with 11 bases spanning the gap. DNA of the CDR3: TGTGCCACCAGCAGAGATCCGGGACTCGCCTACAATGAGCAGTTCTTC. Translation gives CATSRDPGLAYNEQFF.

This clonotype was seen a handful of times. This chain uses TRBV10-3 with TRBJ2-7; 12 nucleotides match TRBD1. This CDR3 has 16 residues. Trimming took 7 bases from V and 2 from J; bases not matched to a gene: 9. The V gene's germline CDR1 is ENHRY and CDR2 SYGVKD. The CDR3 bases are TGTGCCATCAACCAACAAGGGACAGGGGGCCCCTACGAGCAGTACTTC. Translation: CAINQQGTGGPYEQYF.

Many counts were recorded for this clonotype. The rearrangement links TRBV7-2 to TRBJ2-3; maybe TRBD2 (6 bases). This CDR3 region has 13 residues. Germline V gene data show CDR1 as SGHTA and CDR2 as FQGNSA. V was pared by 5 bases and J by 2 bases, with 8 bases between. CDR3 sequence reads: CASSRDFTDTQYF. CDR3 coding DNA: TGTGCCAGCAGCCGGGACTTCACAGATACGCAGTATTTT.

The J gene is TRBJ1-6, the V gene TRBV19, with D perhaps matching TRBD1 (6 bases). The V end lost 5 bases, the J end lost 9 bases, and 17 bases lay between the germline ends. The germline gives CDR1 LNHDA, CDR2 SQIVND (reference sequence). The CDR3 is 15 amino acids. The CDR3 DNA sequence: TGTGCCAGTAGTTCAGGCCGAATCAGGGGTTCACCCCTCCACTTT. It translates to CASSSGRIRGSPLHF.

This clonotype was counted ten times or more. The chain couples TRBV5-1 to TRBJ1-1; no firm D call. The CDR3 spans 12 residues. From germline, CDR1 is SGHRS and CDR2 YFSETQ. V lost 3 bases and J lost 6, with 9 bases in between. The CDR3 bases are TGCGCCAGCAGCTCTAATGGCGCTGAAGCTTTCTTT. Translation: CASSSNGAEAFF.

This chain connects TRBV20-1 to TRBJ2-2; TRBD2 matches 11 bases. The CDR3 length is 14 residues. The germline V gene encodes CDR1 DFQATT and CDR2 SNEGSKA (reference sequence). V gave up 3 bases and J gave up 6 bases; unmatched junction bases: 3. This chain's CDR3 is CSASSGGAAGELFF. As DNA, the CDR3 is TGCAGTGCTAGTAGCGGGGGGGCGGCCGGGGAGCTGTTTTTT.

The chain recombines TRBV11-2 with TRBJ1-2; 10 bases line up with TRBD1. Trimming cost V 6 bases and J 3 bases; bases outside gene matches: 4. Germline lookup yields CDR1 SGHAT and CDR2 FQNNGV. The CDR3 length is 14 residues. The CDR3: CASRRDRGDYGYTF. As DNA, the CDR3 is TGTGCCAGCAGGAGGGACAGGGGAGACTATGGCTACACCTTC.

The chain carries TRBV20-1 and TRBJ2-5; D is tentatively TRBD1 or TRBD2 (5 bases each). The germline V and J ends were trimmed by 3 bases and 1 base, with 15 bases remaining between them. The CDR3 is 15 amino acids. CDR1 and CDR2 (germline): DFQATT, SNEGSKA (reference sequence). The CDR3 loop is CSARSDRGPQETQYF. For the CDR3, the DNA is TGCAGTGCTAGGAGTGACCGGGGCCCCCAAGAGACCCAGTACTTC.

There are a few counts of this clonotype. The junction departs from the called germline gene at one end, perhaps through a read error. The genes are TRBV5-6 and TRBJ2-5; D remains unclear. CDR1 and CDR2 from the germline V gene are SGHDT and YYEEEE. This CDR3 contains 8 residues. As DNA, the CDR3 is TGTGCCAGCAGCTTGGATGTCTTC. Translation: CASSLDVF.

This chain joins TRBV11-2 and TRBJ2-2, with 7 bases fitting TRBD2. Germline values: CDR1 SGHAT, CDR2 FQNNGV. V trimming: 3 bases; J trimming: 2 bases; junction bases outside the gene matches: 12. The CDR3 is 18 residues long. The CDR3 nucleotides are TGTGCCAGCAGCTTCTCCGGGCCTAGCGGATTTAACACCGGGGAGCTGTTTTTT. Amino acid sequence: CASSFSGPSGFNTGELFF.

This clonotype was seen at least ten times. This chain connects TRBV9 to TRBJ2-7; D uncertain. Germline assignment: CDR1 SGDLS and CDR2 YYNGEE. The CDR3 is 15 amino acids. V lost 0 bases to trimming and J lost 1 base, with 11 bases between them. The chain's CDR3 is CASSVEAGGSYEQYF. The CDR3 region has the DNA TGTGCCAGCAGCGTAGAGGCAGGTGGGTCCTACGAGCAGTACTTC.

This clonotype was counted between two and nine times. The chain has TRBV10-3 and TRBJ2-2; 14 bases match TRBD2. In germline, CDR1 is ENHRY, CDR2 SYGVKD. The CDR3 runs 17 residues. J gave up 6 bases and V 2 bases, and 5 bases lay outside the gene matches. The CDR3 spells CAISERGLAGVAGELFF. The CDR3 DNA follows: TGTGCCATCAGTGAGCGGGGACTAGCGGGAGTAGCCGGGGAGCTGTTTTTT.

This clonotype was seen many times. The chain has TRBV5-6 and TRBJ1-1; TRBD1 aligns across 9 bases. Germline loops: CDR1 SGHDT, CDR2 YYEEEE. The CDR3 has 14 amino acids. After removal of 4 bases from V and 5 bases from J, the junction contained 6 bases not matched to a gene. CDR3 sequence: CASSRTGERTEAFF. CDR3 DNA: TGTGCCAGCAGCCGGACAGGGGAGAGGACTGAAGCTTTCTTT. Full variable domain (rest looked up from reference TRBV5-6 and TRBJ1-1): DAGVTQSPTHLIKTRGQQVTLRCSPKSGHDTVSWYQQALGQGPQFIFQYYEEEERQRGNFPDRFSGHQFPNYSSELNVNALLLGDSALYLCASSRTGERTEAFFGQGTRLTVV.

This clonotype turned up a few times. The chain joins TRBV3-1 to TRBJ2-7, with D maybe TRBD1 (6 bases). The CDR3 is 13 residues long. V was clipped by 4 bases and J by 4 bases, with 11 bases between them. Germline V gene data show CDR1 as LGHDT and CDR2 as YNNKEL (reference sequence). The CDR3 DNA reads as TGTGCCAGCAGCCGCGTACAGGGTTACGAGCAGTACTTC. It is translated as CASSRVQGYEQYF.